Shown below are 9 T cell receptor beta chains from a single sample sequenced in a study of lymphopenia after photon versus proton radiotherapy. Produced via immunoSEQ multiplex PCR; TCRdb's table is partial and in-frame only. Seen here are more than 70,000 clones, about four fifths observed once, and the top ten hold over 1.1%. This specimen consisted of peripheral blood, obtained from a patient treated with proton-based radiotherapy. The receptors stem from a man aged 55-75 years with pancreatic cancer.

The chain has TRBV5-4 and TRBJ2-2, with 12 bases that match TRBD2. The junction had 4 bases not matched to a gene; V was cut back by 4 bases and J by 6 bases. The CDR3 spans 15 residues. In germline, CDR1 is SGHNT, CDR2 YYREEE (reference sequence). The CDR3 DNA sequence: TGTGCCAGCAGCGTGGGGACTAGCGGGTCCGGGGAGCTGTTTTTT. Its protein is CASSVGTSGSGELFF.

The chain links TRBV6-5 to TRBJ1-4, with TRBD1 matching 8 bases. This CDR3 has 15 amino acids. The trim removed 6 bases at V and 7 bases at J, leaving 10 bases unmatched. Germline CDR1 MNHEY, CDR2 SVGAGI. The CDR3 nucleotides are TGTGCCAGCAGCCCCCCCAGGGGGCAGGGTGAAAAACTGTTTTTT. It is translated as CASSPPRGQGEKLFF.

The chain employs TRBV5-5 and TRBJ2-1; D gene ambiguous. The CDR3 is made up of 15 amino acids. The germline V gene has CDR1 SGHKS and CDR2 YYEKEE (reference sequence). V lost 1 base and J lost 8, with 16 bases in between. In nucleotides, the CDR3 is TGTGCCAGCAGCTTGTTGGTTATCAGGAGCGATGAGCAGTTCTTC. It yields the protein CASSLLVIRSDEQFF. Drawing the rest from reference TRBV5-5 and TRBJ2-1, the complete variable domain is DAGVTQSPTHLIKTRGQQVTLRCSPISGHKSVSWYQQVLGQGPQFIFQYYEKEERGRGNFPDRFSARQFPNYSSELNVNALLLGDSALYLCASSLLVIRSDEQFFGPGTRLTVL.

The chain employs TRBV5-1 and TRBJ2-7; perhaps TRBD2 as D (6 bases). The CDR3 extends over 14 amino acids. The V and J ends lost 4 bases and 6 bases respectively, with 17 bases between them. The germline gives CDR1 SGHRS, CDR2 YFSETQ. CDR3 DNA: TGCGCCAGCAGCACCGGGACTCCTCATCCCGAGCAGTACTTC. Translating it yields CASSTGTPHPEQYF.

This chain connects TRBV12-5 to TRBJ1-2, with D hard to call. The germline gives CDR1 LGHNT, CDR2 FRNRAP. CDR3 size: 13 residues. Trimming took off 5 bases at V and 5 bases at J, with 12 bases between the two ends. CDR3 residues: CASGAGGGYGYTF. The CDR3 DNA follows: TGTGCTAGTGGTGCCGGAGGAGGGTATGGCTACACCTTC.

Here the CDR3 DNA reads TGTGCCAGCAGTAGAGGACTAGCGGTGGCTGGGGCCAACGTCCTGACTTTC. Translated: CASSRGLAVAGANVLTF. The chain is built from TRBV27 and TRBJ2-6; 10 bases align to TRBD2. The CDR3 totals 17 residues. Germline CDR1 and CDR2: MNHEY and SMNVEV (reference sequence). Germline trimming cut 5 bases from V and 2 bases from J; bases unmatched to any gene: 6.

The chain combines TRBV5-1 with TRBJ2-7, with 10 bases lining up with TRBD2. There are 15 residues in the CDR3. Trimming cost V 4 bases and J 12 bases; bases outside gene matches: 16. Germline values: CDR1 SGHRS, CDR2 YFSETQ. CDR3 in amino acids: CASSPTSGNGKGPYF. For the CDR3, the DNA is TGCGCCAGCAGCCCCACTAGCGGGAACGGTAAAGGCCCGTACTTC.

The chain recombines TRBV20-1 with TRBJ2-1; D is undetermined. CDR1 and CDR2 (germline): DFQATT, SNEGSKA (reference sequence). The CDR3 consists of 11 residues. V dropped 6 bases and J dropped 3 bases, with 6 bases sitting between them. CDR3 residues: CSAVDYNEQFF. CDR3 coding DNA: TGCAGTGCGGTAGACTACAATGAGCAGTTCTTC.

The gene calls are TRBV5-1 and TRBJ2-7, with 9 nucleotides matching TRBD2. The germline V gene has CDR1 SGHRS and CDR2 YFSETQ. The CDR3 sequence is 15 residues long. The J segment lost 7 bases and the V segment lost 0 bases, leaving 8 bases of the junction unmatched. CDR3 sequence reads: CASSLDPAGGWEQYF. The DNA of the CDR3 is TGCGCCAGCAGCTTGGACCCAGCGGGGGGTTGGGAGCAGTACTTC.